The sequence of this T cell receptor (beta chain) was determined in a study of blood T cell repertoires in COVID-19. Across the study: COVID-19 samples, acute and convalescent, were from the United States, Italy and Spain.

This clone has just a few counts. The V gene's germline CDR1 is WSHSY and CDR2 SAAADI. This CDR3 contains 15 residues. V lost 5 bases to trimming and J lost 3 bases; unmatched junction nucleotides: 6. Under the authors' procedure: Amplification of reference gene primers was used by the study to estimate nucleated cell counts. Clones were read by immunoSEQ multiplex PCR, and TCRdb kept only the in-frame ones, dropping some. The DNA was the basis for D and trimming; V, J and clone size are from that table. The sample has around 200,000 clones, under 90% seen once. The sample taken for sequencing was peripheral blood. This chain links TRBV10-2 with TRBJ1-5, with 8 nucleotides matching TRBD1. The clonotype originates from a woman aged 35 to 49 with active or convalescent COVID-19. The CDR3 sequence is CASSPTGGNNQPQHF. CDR3 DNA sequence: TGCGCCAGCAGTCCCACAGGGGGAAACAATCAGCCCCAGCATTTT.